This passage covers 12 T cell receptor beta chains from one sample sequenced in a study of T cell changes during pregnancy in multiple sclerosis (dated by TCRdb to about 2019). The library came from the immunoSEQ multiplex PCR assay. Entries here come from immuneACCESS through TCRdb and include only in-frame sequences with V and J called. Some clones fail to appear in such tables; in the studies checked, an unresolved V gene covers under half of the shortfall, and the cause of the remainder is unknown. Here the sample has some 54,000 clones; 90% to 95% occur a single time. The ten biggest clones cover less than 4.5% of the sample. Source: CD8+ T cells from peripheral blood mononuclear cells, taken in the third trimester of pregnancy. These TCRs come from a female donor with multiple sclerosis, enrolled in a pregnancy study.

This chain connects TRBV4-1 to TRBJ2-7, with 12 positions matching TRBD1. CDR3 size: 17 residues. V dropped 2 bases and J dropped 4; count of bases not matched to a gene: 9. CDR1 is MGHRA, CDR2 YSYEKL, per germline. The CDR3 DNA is TGCGCCAGCAGCCAACACCCTCCGGGACAGGGGGCGTACGAGCAGTACTTC. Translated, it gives CASSQHPPGQGAYEQYF.

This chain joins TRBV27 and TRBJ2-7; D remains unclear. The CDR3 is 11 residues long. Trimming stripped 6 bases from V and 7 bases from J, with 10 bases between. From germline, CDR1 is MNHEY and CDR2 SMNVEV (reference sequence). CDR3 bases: TGTGCCAGCAGCCAAGGCAGGGAGCAGTACTTC. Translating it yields CASSQGREQYF.

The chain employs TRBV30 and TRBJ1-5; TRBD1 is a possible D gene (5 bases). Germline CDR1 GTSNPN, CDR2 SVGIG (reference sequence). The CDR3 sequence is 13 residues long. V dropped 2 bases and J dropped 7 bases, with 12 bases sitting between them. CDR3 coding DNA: TGTGCCTGGAGTTCACAGGATCACCAGCCCCAGCATTTT. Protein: CAWSSQDHQPQHF.

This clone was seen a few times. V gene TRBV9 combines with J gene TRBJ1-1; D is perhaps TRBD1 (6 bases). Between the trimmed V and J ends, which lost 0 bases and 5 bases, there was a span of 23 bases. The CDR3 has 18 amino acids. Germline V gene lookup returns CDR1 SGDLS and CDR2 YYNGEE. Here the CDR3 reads CASSVARGMGGPGTEAFF. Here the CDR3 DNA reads TGTGCCAGCAGCGTAGCTCGGGGAATGGGGGGGCCGGGGACTGAAGCTTTCTTT. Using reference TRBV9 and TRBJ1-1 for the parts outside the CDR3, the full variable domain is DSGVTQTPKHLITATGQRVTLRCSPRSGDLSVYWYQQSLDQGLQFLIQYYNGEERAKGNILERFSAQQFPDLHSELNLSSLELGDSALYFCASSVARGMGGPGTEAFFGQGTRLTVV.

CDR3 in amino acids: CASSLRGSFYEQYF. CDR3 nucleotide sequence: TGTGCCAGCAGTTTAAGGGGCTCGTTTTACGAGCAGTACTTC. The V gene is TRBV27, the J gene TRBJ2-7, with a weak D call TRBD1 (5 bases). V shed 2 bases and J shed 4 bases, with 12 bases lying between them. CDR3 length: 14 residues. The V gene's germline CDR1 is MNHEY and CDR2 SMNVEV (reference sequence).

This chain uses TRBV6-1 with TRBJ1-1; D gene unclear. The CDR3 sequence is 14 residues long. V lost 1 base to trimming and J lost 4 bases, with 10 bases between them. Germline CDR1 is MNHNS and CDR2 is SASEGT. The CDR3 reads CASSEGGRVTEAFF. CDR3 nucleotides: TGTGCCAGCAGTGAAGGCGGGCGGGTCACTGAAGCTTTCTTT.

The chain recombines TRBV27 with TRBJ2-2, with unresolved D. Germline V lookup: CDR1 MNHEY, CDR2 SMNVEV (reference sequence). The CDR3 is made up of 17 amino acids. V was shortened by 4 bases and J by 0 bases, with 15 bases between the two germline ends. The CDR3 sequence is CASSSVLGSPNTGELFF. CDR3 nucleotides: TGTGCCAGCAGTTCTGTCCTAGGTAGCCCGAACACCGGGGAGCTGTTTTTT.

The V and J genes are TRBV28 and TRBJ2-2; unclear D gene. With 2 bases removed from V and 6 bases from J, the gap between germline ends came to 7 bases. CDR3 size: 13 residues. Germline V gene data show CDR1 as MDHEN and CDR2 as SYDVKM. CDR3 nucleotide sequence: TGTGCCAGCAGTTTACCAGGTCCCGGGGAGCTGTTTTTT. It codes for CASSLPGPGELFF.

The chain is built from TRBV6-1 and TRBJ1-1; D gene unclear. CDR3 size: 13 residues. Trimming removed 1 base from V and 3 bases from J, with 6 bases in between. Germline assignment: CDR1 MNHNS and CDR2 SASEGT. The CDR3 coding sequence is TGTGCCAGCAGTGAAGTTGGAGACACTGAAGCTTTCTTT. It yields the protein CASSEVGDTEAFF.

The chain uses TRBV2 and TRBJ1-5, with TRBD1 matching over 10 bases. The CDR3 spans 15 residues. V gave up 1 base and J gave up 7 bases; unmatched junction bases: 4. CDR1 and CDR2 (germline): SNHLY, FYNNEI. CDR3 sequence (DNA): TGTGCCAGCAGTGAAGAGACAGGGGGCGACCAGCCCCAGCATTTT. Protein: CASSEETGGDQPQHF.

DNA for the CDR3: TGTGCCAGTAGCGAACAGGGAGAGGGTCAGCCCCAGCATTTT. This codes for CASSEQGEGQPQHF. The chain couples TRBV19 to TRBJ1-5; possibly TRBD1 for D (6 bases). CDR3 size: 14 residues. Trimming removed 6 bases from V and 6 bases from J, with 15 bases in between. Germline V gene data show CDR1 as LNHDA and CDR2 as SQIVND (reference sequence).

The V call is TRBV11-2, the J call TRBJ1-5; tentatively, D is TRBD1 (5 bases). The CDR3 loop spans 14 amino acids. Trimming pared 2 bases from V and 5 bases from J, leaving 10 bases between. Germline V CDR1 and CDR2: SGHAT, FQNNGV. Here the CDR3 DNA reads TGTGCCAGCAGCTTAAATAGGGGCTATCAGCCCCAGCATTTT. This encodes CASSLNRGYQPQHF.